The 21 T cell receptor beta chains in this list originate from one sample, sequenced in a study of blood T cells in healthy people across ages. Alongside a J-beta primer mix, a sample-barcoded 5' primer served in a second PCR lasting roughly 6 to 11 cycles. A single record per CDR3 protein comes from TCRdb applying MiXCR to the 5' RACE reads. This sample has about 840,000 distinct CDR3 sequences, with 25% to 30% found just once. This same sample was also taken into another study, of T cells of mothers and their children.

Sequenced input: blood. These receptors were obtained from a woman aged 40 to 49 in good health.

This chain's CDR3 is CASSFRDGNEKLFF. Written as DNA, the CDR3 is TGTGCCAGCAGCTTTAGGGACGGTAATGAAAAACTGTTTTTT. The chain joins TRBV7-9 to TRBJ1-4, with D perhaps TRBD1 (5 bases). Looked up from germline, CDR1 is SEHNR and CDR2 is FQNEAQ (reference sequence). The CDR3 spans 14 residues. Trimming took 3 bases from V and 4 from J, leaving 9 bases between them. The whole variable domain, filled in from reference TRBV7-9 and TRBJ1-4, reads DTGVSQNPRHKITKRGQNVTFRCDPISEHNRLYWYRQTLGQGPEFLTYFQNEAQLEKSRLLSDRFSAERPKGSFSTLEIQRTEQGDSAMYLCASSFRDGNEKLFFGSGTQLSVL.

To note about this clonotype: A much larger clone sits a single nucleotide away, making a read error possible. The rearrangement links TRBV5-1 to TRBJ2-1, with D perhaps assigned TRBD1 or TRBD2 (6 bases each). Germline CDR1 is SGHRS and CDR2 is YFSETQ. The CDR3 has 12 amino acids. The CDR3 DNA follows: TGCGCCGGCAGCTTGGAGGGGGATGAGCAGTTCTTC. The encoded protein is CAGSLEGDEQFF.

This clonotype was detected only a few times. The chain employs TRBV20-1 and TRBJ2-1, with a weak D call TRBD1 (7 bases). Trimming took off 0 bases at V and 15 bases at J, with 21 bases between the two ends. The CDR3 runs to 14 residues. Germline CDR1 and CDR2: DFQATT and SNEGSKA (reference sequence). The chain's CDR3 is CSARDMAGQPNLFF. CDR3 DNA sequence: TGCAGTGCTAGAGATATGGCGGGACAGCCTAACTTGTTCTTC.

The chain links TRBV10-3 to TRBJ1-2, with 7 bases matching TRBD1. Looked up from germline, CDR1 is ENHRY and CDR2 is SYGVKD. V was clipped by 3 bases and J by 4 bases; unmatched bases: 5. The CDR3 covers 14 residues. In DNA, the CDR3 is TGTGCCATCAGTGAAGTGGACAGGTGCTATGGCTACACCTTC. Protein: CAISEVDRCYGYTF.

With regard to this clonotype: A much larger clone sits a single nucleotide away, making a read error possible. The chain uses TRBV24-1 and TRBJ2-1; D unclear. Germline V CDR1 and CDR2: KGHDR, SFDVKD. Trimming stripped 0 bases from V and 13 bases from J, with 9 bases between. The CDR3 loop spans 12 amino acids. The DNA for the CDR3 is TGTGCCACCAGTGATTTGCAAGAGACCCAGTTCTTC. Residues: CATSDLQETQFF.

The rearrangement uses TRBV7-2 and TRBJ2-5; 7 bases fit TRBD2. J was trimmed by 5 bases and V by 1 base; bases with no gene match: 7. The germline CDR1 and CDR2 sequences are SGHTA and FQGNSA. This CDR3 comprises 15 residues. In DNA, the CDR3 is TGTGCCAGCAGCTTAGGGGGGGGGTCCGGGGAGACCCAGTACTTC. It translates to CASSLGGGSGETQYF.

The chain recombines TRBV10-3 with TRBJ1-2; no firm D call. The CDR3 is 14 amino acids. The germline CDR1 and CDR2 sequences are ENHRY and SYGVKD. With 4 bases removed from V and 4 bases from J, the gap between germline ends came to 13 bases. As DNA, the CDR3 is TGTGCCATCAGTGTTTACGACGCTGCCTATGGCTACACCTTC. It specifies CAISVYDAAYGYTF.

The gene calls are TRBV30 and TRBJ2-1, with 7 bases aligning to TRBD2. J was trimmed by 0 bases and V by 5 bases; bases with no gene match: 4. This CDR3 contains 14 residues. Germline V lookup: CDR1 GTSNPN, CDR2 SVGIG (reference sequence). The CDR3 nucleotides read TGTGCCTGGGAACCGGGGGGCTCCTACAATGAGCAGTTCTTC. Translated: CAWEPGGSYNEQFF.

This clonotype has at least ten counts. Germline and junction disagree at one end, which may indicate a read error. V is TRBV7-7 and J is TRBJ2-7; D is unclear. The germline gives CDR1 SSHAT, CDR2 FNYEAQ (reference sequence). This CDR3 has 12 residues. The CDR3 sequence: CASSPNGYEQYF. The CDR3 DNA follows: TGTGCTAGCAGCCCTAACGGCTACGAGCAGTACTTC.

On this clonotype itself: A much bigger clone sits one base away, suggesting this may be a read error. V and J are TRBV7-2 and TRBJ1-2; D may be TRBD1 (6 bases). The V gene's germline CDR1 is SGHTA and CDR2 FQGNSA. The CDR3 is made up of 15 amino acids. In nucleotides, the CDR3 is TGTGCCAGCAGCCCTGGTGGGGGCGAGATCTATGGCCACACCTTC. Its protein is CASSPGGGEIYGHTF.

This clonotype was seen a handful of times. The J gene is TRBJ2-5, the V gene TRBV28; D tentatively reads TRBD1 or TRBD2 (5 bases each). Germline assignment: CDR1 MDHEN and CDR2 SYDVKM. V lost 6 bases and J lost 3, with 20 bases in between. This CDR3 has 16 residues. CDR3 sequence reads: CASRGMRDGTKETQYF. The CDR3, as DNA: TGTGCCAGCAGGGGAATGAGGGACGGAACGAAAGAGACCCAGTACTTC.

This clonotype was counted between two and nine times. The chain combines TRBV7-8 with TRBJ2-1; a weak D match, TRBD2 (6 bases). The V end was cut by 4 bases, the J end by 1 base, with 14 bases between. The CDR3 contains 16 residues. Germline CDR1 SGHVS, CDR2 FQNEAQ. The CDR3 sequence is CASSWGVGGSYNEQFF. The CDR3, as DNA: TGTGCCAGCAGCTGGGGGGTCGGGGGATCCTACAATGAGCAGTTCTTC.

The rearrangement joins TRBV28 to TRBJ1-2; D is perhaps TRBD1 (6 bases). The CDR3 runs to 12 residues. The germline gives CDR1 MDHEN, CDR2 SYDVKM. The DNA for the CDR3 is TGTGGCACGGGGGGCGGACTCTATGGCTACACCTTC. It is translated as CGTGGGLYGYTF.

As concerns this clonotype: This may come from a read error, since a much larger clone is one base off. The V gene is TRBV12-3 or TRBV12-4, the J gene TRBJ1-2, with 11 positions matching TRBD1. This CDR3 spans 13 amino acids. CDR3 region: CASRRTGGYGHTF. The CDR3 region has the DNA TGTGCCAGCAGGAGGACAGGGGGCTATGGCCACACCTTC.

There are many counts of this clonotype. This rearrangement joins TRBV15 to TRBJ2-3; 7 nucleotides agree with TRBD2. The CDR3 length is 19 residues. V was pared by 1 base and J by 2 bases, with 15 bases of the junction left unmatched. Germline-derived CDR1 and CDR2 are LNHNV and YYDKDF (reference sequence). The DNA of the CDR3 is TGTGCCACCAGCAGAGGAAGGATAGTGGCGGGGGAACACACAGATACGCAGTATTTT. Protein: CATSRGRIVAGEHTDTQYF.

Note on this clonotype: A junction boundary mismatches the germline segment, possibly from a read error. This sequence joins TRBV29-1 and TRBJ1-2; D uncertain. This CDR3 contains 12 residues. The germline V gene has CDR1 SQVTM and CDR2 ANQGSEA. CDR3 in amino acids: CSVETAVYDYTF. CDR3 bases: TGCAGCGTTGAAACGGCAGTCTATGACTACACCTTC. The full variable domain, in which reference TRBV29-1 and TRBJ1-2 provide the parts outside the CDR3, is SAVISQKPSRDICQRGTSLTIQCQVDSQVTMMFWYRQQPGQSLTLIATANQGSEATYESGFVIDKFPISRPNLTFSTLTVSNMSPEDSSIYLCSVETAVYDYTFGSGTRLTVV.

About this clonotype itself: The junction shows a germline mismatch at one end, possibly a read error. The CDR3 is CSVLGKKTGLSGANVLTF. DNA of the CDR3: TGCAGCGTTTTGGGAAAGAAAACAGGATTATCTGGGGCCAACGTGCTGACTTTC. The rearrangement uses TRBV29-1 and TRBJ2-6, with a weak D call TRBD1 (5 bases). Germline loops: CDR1 SQVTM, CDR2 ANQGSEA. The CDR3 contains 18 residues.

The chain is built from TRBV10-3 and TRBJ1-2, with D possibly matching TRBD1 (5 bases). This CDR3 has 15 amino acids. The germline CDR1 and CDR2 sequences are ENHRY and SYGVKD. Trimming took 4 bases from V and 1 from J, leaving 13 bases between them. The CDR3 is CAISGGRGDNYGYTF. CDR3 in DNA: TGTGCCATCAGTGGTGGTAGGGGTGATAACTATGGCTACACCTTC.

This clonotype was seen repeatedly, ten times or more. The rearrangement uses TRBV5-1 and TRBJ2-3, with a tentative D call TRBD1 (5 bases). The CDR3 loop spans 15 amino acids. Germline CDR1 reads SGHRS; CDR2 reads YFSETQ. Trimming removed 4 bases at V and 5 bases at J, with 17 bases between. This chain's CDR3 is CASSPPGVQGDTQYF. The DNA for the CDR3 is TGCGCCAGCAGCCCACCCGGCGTCCAGGGAGATACGCAGTATTTT.

Points on this clonotype: A junction end diverges from the germline sequence, so it may reflect a read error. This rearrangement joins TRBV5-1 to TRBJ2-7; maybe TRBD2 (5 bases). Germline assignment: CDR1 SGHRS and CDR2 YFSETQ. The CDR3 extends over 13 amino acids. The CDR3 DNA sequence: TGCGCCAGCAGCTTCGGGGTCTCCTACGGGCAGTACTTC. Translation gives CASSFGVSYGQYF. Filled out from reference TRBV5-1 and TRBJ2-7, the complete variable domain reads KAGVTQTPRYLIKTRGQQVTLSCSPISGHRSVSWYQQTPGQGLQFLFEYFSETQRNKGNFPGRFSGRQFSNSRSEMNVSTLELGDSALYLCASSFGVSYGQYFGPGTRLTVT.

The chain links TRBV24-1 to TRBJ2-3, with D unclear. Germline CDR1 is KGHDR and CDR2 is SFDVKD. CDR3 size: 17 residues. V was pared by 0 bases and J by 1 base, with 13 bases between. The DNA of the CDR3 is TGTGCCACCAGTGATTTGGGCCGACTCCCCGGCACAGATACGCAGTATTTT. Amino acids: CATSDLGRLPGTDTQYF.